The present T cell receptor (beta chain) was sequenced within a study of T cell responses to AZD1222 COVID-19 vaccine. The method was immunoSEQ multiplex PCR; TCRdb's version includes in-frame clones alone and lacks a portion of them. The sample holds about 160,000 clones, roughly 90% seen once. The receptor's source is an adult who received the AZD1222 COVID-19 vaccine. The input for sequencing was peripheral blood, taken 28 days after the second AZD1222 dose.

This chain's CDR3 is CASMGAGSSYNEQFF. CDR3 in DNA: TGTGCCAGCATGGGAGCGGGGAGCTCCTACAATGAGCAGTTCTTC. V is TRBV7-9 and J is TRBJ2-1; 7 bases line up with TRBD2. The V and J ends lost 7 bases and 0 bases, in that order; junction bases with no gene match: 6. The CDR3 totals 15 residues. Germline V CDR1 and CDR2: SEHNR, FQNEAQ (reference sequence).